This T cell receptor (beta chain) appears in the sequencing data of a study of identical twins. Study results and caveats: Excess twin sharing in beta out-of-frame sequences was weaker.

TCRdb re-called the 5' RACE reads through MiXCR, storing one row per CDR3 protein. The sample contains 550,000 to 700,000 distinct CDR3 sequences, around 20% of which appear only once. In the case of this clonotype: Antigen unknown.

V was shortened by 10 bases and J by 2 bases, with 14 bases between the two germline ends. Germline loops: CDR1 LNHDA, CDR2 SQIVND (reference sequence). The CDR3 sequence is 13 residues long. These records were also assigned to another study, of T cells expressing NK-cell markers. From that report: HCMV serostatus: seven of eight sequenced donors positive, one negative.

The specimen was PBMCs. V gene TRBV19 combines with J gene TRBJ1-1; D is ambiguous. The sequence was collected from a woman between 18 and 29 years old in good health. For the CDR3, the DNA is TGTGCCACCTCCCCCGGCGGCAACACTGAAGCTTTCTTT. Its protein is CATSPGGNTEAFF.